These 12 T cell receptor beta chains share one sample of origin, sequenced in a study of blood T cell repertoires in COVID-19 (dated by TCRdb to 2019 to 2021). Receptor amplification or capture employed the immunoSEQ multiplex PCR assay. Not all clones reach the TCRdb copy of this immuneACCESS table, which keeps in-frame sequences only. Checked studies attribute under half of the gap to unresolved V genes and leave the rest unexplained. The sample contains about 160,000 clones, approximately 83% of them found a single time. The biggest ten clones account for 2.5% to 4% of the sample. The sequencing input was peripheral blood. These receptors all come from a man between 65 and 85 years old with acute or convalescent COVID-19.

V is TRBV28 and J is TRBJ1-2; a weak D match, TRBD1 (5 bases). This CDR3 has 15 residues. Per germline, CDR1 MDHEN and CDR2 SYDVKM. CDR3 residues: CAAAQAGAVGYGYTF. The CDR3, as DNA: TGTGCTGCGGCTCAGGCTGGGGCAGTAGGTTATGGCTACACCTTC.

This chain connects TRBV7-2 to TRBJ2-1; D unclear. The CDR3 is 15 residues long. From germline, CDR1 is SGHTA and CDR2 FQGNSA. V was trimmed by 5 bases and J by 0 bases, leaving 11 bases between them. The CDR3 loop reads CASSPDWSSYNEQFF. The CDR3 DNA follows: TGTGCCAGCAGCCCCGACTGGAGCTCCTACAATGAGCAGTTCTTC. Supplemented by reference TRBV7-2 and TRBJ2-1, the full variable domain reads GAGVSQSPSNKVTEKGKDVELRCDPISGHTALYWYRQSLGQGLEFLIYFQGNSAPDKSGLPSDRFSAERTGGSVSTLTIQRTQQEDSAVYLCASSPDWSSYNEQFFGPGTRLTVL.

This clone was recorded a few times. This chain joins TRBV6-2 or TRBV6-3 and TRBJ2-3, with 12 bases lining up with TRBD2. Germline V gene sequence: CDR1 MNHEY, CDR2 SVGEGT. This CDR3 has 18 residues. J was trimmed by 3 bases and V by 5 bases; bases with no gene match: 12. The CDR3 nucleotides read TGTGCCAGCAGTCCGACTAGCGGGAGAAGTGGTAGGACAGATACGCAGTATTTT. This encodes CASSPTSGRSGRTDTQYF.

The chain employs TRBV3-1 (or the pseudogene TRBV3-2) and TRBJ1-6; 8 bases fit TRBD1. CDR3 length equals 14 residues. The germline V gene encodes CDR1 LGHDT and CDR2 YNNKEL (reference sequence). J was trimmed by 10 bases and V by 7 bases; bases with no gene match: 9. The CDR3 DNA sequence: TGTGCCAGCAACCAGGACAGGGATCAATCACCCCTCCACTTT. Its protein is CASNQDRDQSPLHF.

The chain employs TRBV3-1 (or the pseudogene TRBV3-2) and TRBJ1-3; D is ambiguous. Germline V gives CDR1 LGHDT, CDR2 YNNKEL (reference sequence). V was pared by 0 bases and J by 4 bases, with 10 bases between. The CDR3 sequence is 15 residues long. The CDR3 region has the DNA TGTGCCAGCAGCCAAGATAGAGACACAGGAAACACCATATATTTT. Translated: CASSQDRDTGNTIYF.

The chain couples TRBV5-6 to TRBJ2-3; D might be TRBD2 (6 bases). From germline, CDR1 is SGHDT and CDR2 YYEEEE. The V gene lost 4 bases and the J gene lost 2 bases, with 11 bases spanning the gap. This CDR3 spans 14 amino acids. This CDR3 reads CASSLLDYTDTQYF. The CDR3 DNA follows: TGTGCCAGCAGCCTCCTGGACTACACAGATACGCAGTATTTT.

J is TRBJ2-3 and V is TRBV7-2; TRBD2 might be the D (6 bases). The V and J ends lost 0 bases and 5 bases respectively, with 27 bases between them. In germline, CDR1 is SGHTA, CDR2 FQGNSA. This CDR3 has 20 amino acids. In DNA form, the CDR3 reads TGTGCCAGCAGCTTAGCGGCAAAGGGGCAGGCCTATTTCGGGGGAGATACGCAGTATTTT. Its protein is CASSLAAKGQAYFGGDTQYF.

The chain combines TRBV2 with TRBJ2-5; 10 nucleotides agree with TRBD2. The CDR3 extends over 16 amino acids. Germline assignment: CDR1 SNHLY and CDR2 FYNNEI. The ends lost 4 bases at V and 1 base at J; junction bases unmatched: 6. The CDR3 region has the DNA TGTGCCAGCAGTGCAGGGGGACTAGCGAGCCAAGAGACCCAGTACTTC. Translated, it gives CASSAGGLASQETQYF.

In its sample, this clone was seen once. CDR3 sequence: CASSLTDGRNEKLFF. For the CDR3, the DNA is TGTGCCAGCAGTTTGACAGATGGCAGGAATGAAAAACTGTTTTTT. The rearrangement joins TRBV27 to TRBJ1-4; a weak D match, TRBD1 (5 bases). Trimming removed 3 bases at V and 5 bases at J, with 13 bases between. CDR1 is MNHEY and CDR2 is SMNVEV in the germline V gene (reference sequence). The CDR3 is 15 amino acids. Drawing the rest from reference TRBV27 and TRBJ1-4, the complete variable domain is EAQVTQNPRYLITVTGKKLTVTCSQNMNHEYMSWYRQDPGLGLRQIYYSMNVEVTDKGDVPEGYKVSRKEKRNFPLILESPSPNQTSLYFCASSLTDGRNEKLFFGSGTQLSVL.

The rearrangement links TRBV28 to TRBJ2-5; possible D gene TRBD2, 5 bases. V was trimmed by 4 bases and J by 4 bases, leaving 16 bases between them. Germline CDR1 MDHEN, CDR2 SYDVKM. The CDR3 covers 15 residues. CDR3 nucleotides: TGTGCCAGCAGTTCCCTTCTAGCTGCCGGAGAGACCCAGTACTTC. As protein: CASSSLLAAGETQYF. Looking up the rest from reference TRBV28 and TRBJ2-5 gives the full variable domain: DVKVTQSSRYLVKRTGEKVFLECVQDMDHENMFWYRQDPGLGLRLIYFSYDVKMKEKGDIPEGYSVSREKKERFSLILESASTNQTSMYLCASSSLLAAGETQYFGPGTRLLVL.

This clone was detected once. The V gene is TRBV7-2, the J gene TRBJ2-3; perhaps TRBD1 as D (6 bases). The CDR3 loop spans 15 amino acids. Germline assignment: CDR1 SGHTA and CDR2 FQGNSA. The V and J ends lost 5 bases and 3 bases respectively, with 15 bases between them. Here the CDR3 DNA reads TGTGCCAGCAGCCCCACGGGCAGGGGTACAGATACGCAGTATTTT. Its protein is CASSPTGRGTDTQYF.

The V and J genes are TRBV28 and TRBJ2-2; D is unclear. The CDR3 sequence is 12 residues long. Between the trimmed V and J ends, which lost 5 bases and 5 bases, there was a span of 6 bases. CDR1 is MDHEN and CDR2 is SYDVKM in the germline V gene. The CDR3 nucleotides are TGTGCCAGCAGTCCCCCGACCGGGGAGCTGTTTTTT. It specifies CASSPPTGELFF.